The rows below give T cell receptor beta chains drawn from one sample of a study of blood T cell repertoires in COVID-19. The assay was immunoSEQ multiplex PCR, and TCRdb's table has in-frame clones only and misses some. This sample carries roughly 230,000 clones, 84% of them seen once, and the ten largest clones take about 4%. Sequenced sample: peripheral blood. The receptors come from a man aged 45-60 years with acute or convalescent COVID-19. CDR3s leave out the opening cysteine and the closing phenylalanine or tryptophan.

11	TRBV19	ASSMGGLEELF
14	TRBV9	ASSLRTGLGTDTQY
18	TRBV5-5	ASSSSADARTYYSNQPQH
14	TRBV7-9	ASSLGGQISNQPQH
13	TRBV5-4	ASSFGSGTLIGQF
11	TRBV18	ASSGQTNTEAF
13	TRBV7-9	ASSLVGTGASPLH
12	TRBV7-9	ASSPRDSSYEQY
15	TRBV2	ASRREGPSSMSTEAF
11	TRBV5-6	ASSRAPGYEQY
13	TRBV5-4	ASSLDAGSNEKLF
11	TRBV18	ASSPEDSYGYT
13	TRBV6-5	ASSYRGGFTHEQY
13	TRBV5-1	ASSPYAGGNQPQH
13	TRBV19	ASSISGTDYYEQY
14	TRBV30	AWSPPSGGRLGTQY
12	TRBV4-1	ASSQEGGYYEQY